At least ten counts were recorded for the clone carrying this TCR beta chain. Its antigen is not identified. This sample stems from a study of Graves' ophthalmopathy and Graves' hyperthyroidism. Study-level background: Peripheral blood was gathered at the point of initial diagnosis, before any treatment started. General study points: In separating ophthalmopathy from stable hyperthyroidism, a 13-signature model achieved 85% to 90% sensitivity and about 80% specificity.

The CDR3 is made up of 15 amino acids. The V and J ends lost 1 base and 4 bases, in that order; junction bases with no gene match: 4. The germline gives CDR1 SGHRS, CDR2 YFSETQ. Beta-chain TCR CDR3 regions were amplified from RNA transcripts. HTBI primers were used in a first-round RT-PCR, which preceded a second-round multiplex PCR. TCRdb fed the multiplex PCR reads into MiXCR, producing one record per CDR3 protein. Here the sample spans roughly 480,000 distinct CDR3 sequences, approximately 15% being singletons. Donors with ophthalmopathy: moderate-to-severe activity, CAS ≥3, NOSPECS ≥4, duration under 3 months.

The origin of this receptor is a woman in her twenties or thirties with Graves' ophthalmopathy. This chain joins TRBV5-1 and TRBJ1-1, with 10 bases aligning to TRBD1. What was sequenced was blood. CDR3 coding DNA: TGCGCCAGCAGCTTGACTAGGACAGGGGGCACTGAAGCTTTCTTT. Protein: CASSLTRTGGTEAFF.